The rows below give T cell receptor beta chains drawn from one sample of a study of blood T cell repertoires in COVID-19. Measured with immunoSEQ multiplex PCR; TCRdb has only the in-frame clones, and not every one. This table has around 69,000 clones, roughly nine tenths appearing once. Input material: peripheral blood. These receptors were obtained from a woman aged 45-60 years with active COVID-19. Both conserved end residues are part of each CDR3. Each record gives: clone size, D gene, V gene, J gene, CDR3 protein, CDR3 DNA. A D gene is named only where the DNA matches it firmly. Clone size, where shown, is once, few, many, or a class for clones that have expanded.

abundance: -
d_gene: -
v_gene: TRBV18
j_gene: TRBJ1-6
CDR3aa: CASSPRQKYNSPLHF
CDR3nt: TGTGCCAGCTCACCTCGACAGAAATATAATTCACCCCTCCACTTT

abundance: -
d_gene: TRBD2
v_gene: TRBV19
j_gene: TRBJ2-1
CDR3aa: CASSTLAGRANEQFF
CDR3nt: TGTGCCAGTAGTACCCTAGCGGGACGGGCAAATGAGCAGTTCTTC

abundance: -
d_gene: TRBD1
v_gene: TRBV29-1
j_gene: TRBJ1-1
CDR3aa: CSHHGTGVSKALNTEAFF
CDR3nt: TGCAGCCATCATGGGACAGGGGTCTCGAAGGCTTTGAACACTGAAGCTTTCTTT

abundance: -
d_gene: TRBD1
v_gene: TRBV5-1
j_gene: TRBJ1-2
CDR3aa: CASSILETGANYGYTF
CDR3nt: TGCGCCAGCAGCATCCTGGAAACAGGGGCAAACTATGGCTACACCTTC

abundance: -
d_gene: -
v_gene: TRBV6-5
j_gene: TRBJ1-6
CDR3aa: CASSLSSGDSPLHF
CDR3nt: TGTGCCAGCAGTTTGTCGTCAGGGGATTCACCCCTCCACTTT

abundance: -
d_gene: -
v_gene: TRBV5-5
j_gene: TRBJ2-7
CDR3aa: CASSFVGDSPYEQYF
CDR3nt: TGTGCCAGCAGCTTCGTGGGAGATAGCCCCTACGAGCAGTACTTC

abundance: -
d_gene: -
v_gene: TRBV4-1
j_gene: TRBJ2-3
CDR3aa: CASSHVDRPDTQYF
CDR3nt: TGCGCCAGCAGCCACGTCGACAGGCCAGATACGCAGTATTTT

abundance: -
d_gene: -
v_gene: TRBV30
j_gene: TRBJ2-1
CDR3aa: CAWSPVGAEQFF
CDR3nt: TGTGCCTGGAGTCCGGTCGGAGCTGAGCAGTTCTTC

abundance: once
d_gene: TRBD2
v_gene: TRBV6-6
j_gene: TRBJ2-3
CDR3aa: CASRLGLAVTDTQYF
CDR3nt: TGTGCCAGCAGACTCGGACTAGCGGTCACAGATACGCAGTATTTT

abundance: -
d_gene: -
v_gene: TRBV3-1/TRBV3-2
j_gene: TRBJ2-1
CDR3aa: CASSQDWSPHNEQFF
CDR3nt: TGTGCCAGCAGCCAAGACTGGAGTCCGCACAATGAGCAGTTCTTC

abundance: -
d_gene: TRBD1
v_gene: TRBV6-5
j_gene: TRBJ1-2
CDR3aa: CASSYAEGADGYTF
CDR3nt: TGTGCCAGCAGTTATGCAGAGGGGGCGGATGGCTACACCTTC

abundance: -
d_gene: TRBD1
v_gene: TRBV6-6
j_gene: TRBJ1-2
CDR3aa: CASSPPGQGRGYTF
CDR3nt: TGTGCCAGCAGTCCCCCGGGACAGGGCCGCGGCTACACCTTC

abundance: -
d_gene: -
v_gene: TRBV19
j_gene: TRBJ2-1
CDR3aa: CASSSRHDEQFF
CDR3nt: TGTGCCAGTAGTTCCCGACACGATGAGCAGTTCTTC

abundance: -
d_gene: -
v_gene: TRBV11-3
j_gene: TRBJ2-3
CDR3aa: CASSLDLNTQYF
CDR3nt: TGTGCCAGCAGCTTAGATCTTAATACGCAGTATTTT

abundance: few
d_gene: -
v_gene: TRBV11-2
j_gene: TRBJ1-2
CDR3aa: CASSLGGYYGYTF
CDR3nt: TGTGCCAGCAGCTTAGGGGGCTACTATGGCTACACCTTC

abundance: once
d_gene: -
v_gene: TRBV29-1
j_gene: TRBJ1-3
CDR3aa: CSVEWQGGNTIYF
CDR3nt: TGCAGCGTTGAGTGGCAGGGAGGAAACACCATATATTTT

abundance: -
d_gene: TRBD1
v_gene: TRBV19
j_gene: TRBJ1-1
CDR3aa: CASSMPTDRGTEAFF
CDR3nt: TGTGCCAGTAGTATGCCCACGGACAGGGGCACTGAAGCTTTCTTT

abundance: -
d_gene: TRBD2
v_gene: TRBV11-2
j_gene: TRBJ2-3
CDR3aa: CASSLASSGAGVTDTQYF
CDR3nt: TGTGCCAGCAGCTTAGCCTCCTCGGGAGCGGGAGTGACAGATACGCAGTATTTT

abundance: -
d_gene: -
v_gene: TRBV6-4
j_gene: TRBJ2-1
CDR3aa: CASSESNLPPRLFF
CDR3nt: TGTGCCAGCAGTGAAAGCAATTTGCCCCCCCGTCTGTTCTTC

abundance: -
d_gene: TRBD1
v_gene: TRBV2
j_gene: TRBJ1-2
CDR3aa: CASSQETGVGYTF
CDR3nt: TGTGCCAGCAGTCAAGAGACAGGGGTCGGCTACACCTTC

abundance: once
d_gene: TRBD2
v_gene: TRBV7-9
j_gene: TRBJ2-3
CDR3aa: CASSGEGSTDTQYF
CDR3nt: TGTGCCAGCAGCGGGGAGGGCAGCACAGATACGCAGTATTTT

abundance: -
d_gene: -
v_gene: TRBV18
j_gene: TRBJ2-4
CDR3aa: CATKGQGQNIQYF
CDR3nt: TGTGCCACTAAGGGTCAGGGCCAAAACATTCAGTACTTC